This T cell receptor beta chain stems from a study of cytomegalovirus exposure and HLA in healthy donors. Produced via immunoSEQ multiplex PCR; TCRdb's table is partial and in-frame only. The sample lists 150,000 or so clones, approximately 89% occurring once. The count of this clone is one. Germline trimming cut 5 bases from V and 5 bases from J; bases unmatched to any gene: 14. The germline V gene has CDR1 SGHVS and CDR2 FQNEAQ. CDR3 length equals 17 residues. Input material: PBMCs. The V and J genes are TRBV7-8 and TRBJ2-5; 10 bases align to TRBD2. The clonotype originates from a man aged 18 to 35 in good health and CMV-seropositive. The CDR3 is CASSPPLPLAGEETQYF. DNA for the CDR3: TGTGCCAGCAGCCCCCCCCTCCCCCTAGCGGGAGAGGAGACCCAGTACTTC.